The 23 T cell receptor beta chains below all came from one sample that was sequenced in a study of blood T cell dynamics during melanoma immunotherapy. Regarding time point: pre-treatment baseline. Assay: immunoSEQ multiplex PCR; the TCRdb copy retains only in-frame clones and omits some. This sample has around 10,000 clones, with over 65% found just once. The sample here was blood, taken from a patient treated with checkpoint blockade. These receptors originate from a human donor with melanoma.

CDR3 sequence: CAWKFGNTIYF. The DNA for the CDR3 is TGTGCCTGGAAGTTTGGAAACACCATATATTTT. The chain combines TRBV30 with TRBJ1-3; no reliable D call. CDR1 is GTSNPN and CDR2 is SVGIG in the germline V gene (reference sequence). CDR3 length equals 11 residues. The germline V and J ends were trimmed by 4 bases and 3 bases, with 4 bases remaining between them.

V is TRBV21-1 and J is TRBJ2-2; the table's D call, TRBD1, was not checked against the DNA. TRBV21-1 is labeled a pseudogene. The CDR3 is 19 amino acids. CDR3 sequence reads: CASSKEGQKRCPHTGELFF. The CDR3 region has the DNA TGTGCCAGCAGCAAAGAGGGACAGAAACGGTGCCCTCACACCGGGGAGCTGTTTTTT.

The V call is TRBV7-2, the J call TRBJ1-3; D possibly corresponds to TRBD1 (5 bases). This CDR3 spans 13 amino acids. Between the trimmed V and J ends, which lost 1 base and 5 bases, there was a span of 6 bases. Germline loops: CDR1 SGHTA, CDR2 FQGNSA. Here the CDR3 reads CASSLGQRNTIYF. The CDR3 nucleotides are TGTGCCAGCAGCTTAGGACAGAGAAACACCATATATTTT.

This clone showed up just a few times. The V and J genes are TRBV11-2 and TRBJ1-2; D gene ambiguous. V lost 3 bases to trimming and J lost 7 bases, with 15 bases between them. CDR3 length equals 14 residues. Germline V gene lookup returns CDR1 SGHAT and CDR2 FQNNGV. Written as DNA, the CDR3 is TGTGCCAGCAGCTTTAACCCCCGAGGCGGTGGCTACACCTTC. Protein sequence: CASSFNPRGGGYTF.

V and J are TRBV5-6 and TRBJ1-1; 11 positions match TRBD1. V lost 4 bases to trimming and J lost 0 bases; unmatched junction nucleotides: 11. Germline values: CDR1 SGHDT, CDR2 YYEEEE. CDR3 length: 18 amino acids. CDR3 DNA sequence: TGTGCCAGCAGCCAAGTGGACAGGGGGCCTCTCATGAACACTGAAGCTTTCTTT. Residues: CASSQVDRGPLMNTEAFF.

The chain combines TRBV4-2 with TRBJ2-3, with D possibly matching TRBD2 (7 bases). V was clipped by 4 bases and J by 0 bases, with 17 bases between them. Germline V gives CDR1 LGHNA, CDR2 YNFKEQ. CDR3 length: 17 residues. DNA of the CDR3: TGTGCCAGCAGCCGAGGGGGGGTTCGATCTAGCACAGATACGCAGTATTTT. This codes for CASSRGGVRSSTDTQYF.

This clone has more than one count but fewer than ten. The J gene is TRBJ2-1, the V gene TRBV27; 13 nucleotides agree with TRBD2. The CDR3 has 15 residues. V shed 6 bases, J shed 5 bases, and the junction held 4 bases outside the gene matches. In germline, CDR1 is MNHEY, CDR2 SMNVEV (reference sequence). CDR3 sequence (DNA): TGTGCCAGCAGGGGACTAGCGGGACCTAACAATGAGCAGTTCTTC. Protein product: CASRGLAGPNNEQFF.

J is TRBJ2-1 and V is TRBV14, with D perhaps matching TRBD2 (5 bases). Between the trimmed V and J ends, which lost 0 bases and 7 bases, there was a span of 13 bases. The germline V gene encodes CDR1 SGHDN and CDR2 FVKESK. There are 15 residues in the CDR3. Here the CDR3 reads CASSQDRLRGNEQFF. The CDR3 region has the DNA TGTGCCAGCAGCCAAGACCGCCTTAGAGGGAATGAGCAGTTCTTC.

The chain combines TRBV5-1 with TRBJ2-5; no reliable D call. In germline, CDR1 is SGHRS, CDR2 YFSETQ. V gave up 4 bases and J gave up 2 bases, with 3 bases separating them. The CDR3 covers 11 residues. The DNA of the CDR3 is TGCGCCAGCAGCCTACAAGAGACCCAGTACTTC. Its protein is CASSLQETQYF.

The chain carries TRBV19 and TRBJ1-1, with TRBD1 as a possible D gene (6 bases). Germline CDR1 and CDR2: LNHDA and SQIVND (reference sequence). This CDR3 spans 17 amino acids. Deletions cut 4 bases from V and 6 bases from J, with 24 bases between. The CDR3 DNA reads TGTGCCAGTAGTAGGCCCCCCACAGGGCTGGGGGGCGCTGAAGCTTTCTTT. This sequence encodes CASSRPPTGLGGAEAFF. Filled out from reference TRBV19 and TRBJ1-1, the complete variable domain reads DGGITQSPKYLFRKEGQNVTLSCEQNLNHDAMYWYRQDPGQGLRLIYYSQIVNDFQKGDIAEGYSVSREKKESFPLTVTSAQKNPTAFYLCASSRPPTGLGGAEAFFGQGTRLTVV.

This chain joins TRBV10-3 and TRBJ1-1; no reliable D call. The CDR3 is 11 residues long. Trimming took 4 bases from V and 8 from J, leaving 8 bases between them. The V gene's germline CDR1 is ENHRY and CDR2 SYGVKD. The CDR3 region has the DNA TGTGCCATCAGTGGGGCAGGAGAAGCTTTCTTT. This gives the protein CAISGAGEAFF.

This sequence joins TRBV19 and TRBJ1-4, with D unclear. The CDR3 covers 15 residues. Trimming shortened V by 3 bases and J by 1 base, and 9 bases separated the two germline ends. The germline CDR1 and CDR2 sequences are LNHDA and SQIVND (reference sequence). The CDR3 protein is CASSIPARTNEKLFF. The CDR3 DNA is TGTGCCAGTAGTATCCCGGCTAGAACTAATGAAAAACTGTTTTTT.

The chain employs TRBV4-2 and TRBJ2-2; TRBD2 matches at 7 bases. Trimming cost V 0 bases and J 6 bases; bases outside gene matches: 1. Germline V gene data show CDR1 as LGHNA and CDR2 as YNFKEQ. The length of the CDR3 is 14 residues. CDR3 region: CASSQDRGAGELFF. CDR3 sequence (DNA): TGTGCCAGCAGCCAAGATCGGGGGGCCGGGGAGCTGTTTTTT.

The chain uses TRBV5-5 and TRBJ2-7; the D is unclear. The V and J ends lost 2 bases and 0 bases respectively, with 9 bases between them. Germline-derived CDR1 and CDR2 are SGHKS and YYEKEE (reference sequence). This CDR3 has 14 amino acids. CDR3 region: CASSFLWSSYEQYV. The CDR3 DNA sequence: TGTGCCAGCAGCTTTTTATGGAGCTCCTACGAGCAGTACGTC.

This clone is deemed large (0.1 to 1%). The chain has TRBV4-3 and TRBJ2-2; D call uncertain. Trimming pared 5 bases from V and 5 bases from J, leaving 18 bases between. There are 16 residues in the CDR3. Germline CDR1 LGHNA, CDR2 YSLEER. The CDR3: CASSEVPGPSTGELFF. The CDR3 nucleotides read TGCGCCAGCAGCGAAGTCCCCGGGCCCTCGACCGGGGAGCTGTTTTTT.

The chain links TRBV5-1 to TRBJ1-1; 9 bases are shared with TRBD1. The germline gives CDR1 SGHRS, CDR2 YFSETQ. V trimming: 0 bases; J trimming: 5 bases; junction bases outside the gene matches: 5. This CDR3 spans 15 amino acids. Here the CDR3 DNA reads TGCGCCAGCAGCTTGGGGGACAGGGCCGGGACTGAAGCTTTCTTT. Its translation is CASSLGDRAGTEAFF.

The CDR3: CASSSGRGASYEQYV. Written as DNA, the CDR3 is TGTGCCAGCAGTTCTGGACGCGGGGCCTCCTACGAGCAGTACGTC. The rearrangement links TRBV6-5 to TRBJ2-7; TRBD2 is a possible D gene (6 bases). CDR1 is MNHEY and CDR2 is SVGAGI in the germline V gene. Trimming left V 4 bases short and J 0 bases short, with 13 bases between. The CDR3 length is 15 residues.

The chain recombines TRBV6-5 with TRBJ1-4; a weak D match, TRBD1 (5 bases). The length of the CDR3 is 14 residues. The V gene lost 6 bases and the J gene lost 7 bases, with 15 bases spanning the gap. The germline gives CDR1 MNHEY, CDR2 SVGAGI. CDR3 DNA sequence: TGTGCCAGCAGGGATCAGGGATGGAGTGAAAAACTGTTTTTT. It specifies CASRDQGWSEKLFF.

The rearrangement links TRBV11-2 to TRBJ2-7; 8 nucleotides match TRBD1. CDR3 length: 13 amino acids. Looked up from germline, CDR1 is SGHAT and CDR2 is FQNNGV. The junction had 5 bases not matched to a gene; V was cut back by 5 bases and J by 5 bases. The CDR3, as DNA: TGTGCCAGCAGCCTCGGACAGGGCCACGAGCAGTACTTC. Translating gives CASSLGQGHEQYF.

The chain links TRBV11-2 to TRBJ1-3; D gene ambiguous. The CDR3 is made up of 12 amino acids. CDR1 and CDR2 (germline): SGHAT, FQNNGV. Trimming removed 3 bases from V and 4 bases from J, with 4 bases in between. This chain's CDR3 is CASSLAGNTIYF. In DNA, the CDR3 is TGTGCCAGCAGCTTGGCCGGAAACACCATATATTTT.

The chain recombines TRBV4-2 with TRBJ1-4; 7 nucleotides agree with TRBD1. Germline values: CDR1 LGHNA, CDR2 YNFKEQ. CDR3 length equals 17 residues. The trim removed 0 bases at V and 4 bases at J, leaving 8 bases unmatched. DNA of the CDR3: TGTGCCAGCAGCCAAGATGGGCAGGGGGGGATTAATGAAAAACTGTTTTTT. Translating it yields CASSQDGQGGINEKLFF.

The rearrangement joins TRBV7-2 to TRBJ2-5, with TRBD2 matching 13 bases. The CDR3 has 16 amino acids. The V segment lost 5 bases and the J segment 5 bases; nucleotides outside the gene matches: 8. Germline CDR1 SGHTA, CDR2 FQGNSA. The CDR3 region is CASSPGLAGARETQYF. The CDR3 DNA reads TGTGCCAGCAGCCCCGGACTAGCGGGGGCCAGGGAGACCCAGTACTTC. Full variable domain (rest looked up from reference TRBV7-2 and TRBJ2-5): GAGVSQSPSNKVTEKGKDVELRCDPISGHTALYWYRQSLGQGLEFLIYFQGNSAPDKSGLPSDRFSAERTGGSVSTLTIQRTQQEDSAVYLCASSPGLAGARETQYFGPGTRLLVL.

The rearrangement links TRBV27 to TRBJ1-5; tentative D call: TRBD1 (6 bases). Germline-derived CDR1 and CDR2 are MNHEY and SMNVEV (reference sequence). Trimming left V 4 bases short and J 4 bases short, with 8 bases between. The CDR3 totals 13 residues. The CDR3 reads CASSYRVNQPQHF. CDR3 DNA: TGTGCCAGCAGTTACAGGGTGAATCAGCCCCAGCATTTT.